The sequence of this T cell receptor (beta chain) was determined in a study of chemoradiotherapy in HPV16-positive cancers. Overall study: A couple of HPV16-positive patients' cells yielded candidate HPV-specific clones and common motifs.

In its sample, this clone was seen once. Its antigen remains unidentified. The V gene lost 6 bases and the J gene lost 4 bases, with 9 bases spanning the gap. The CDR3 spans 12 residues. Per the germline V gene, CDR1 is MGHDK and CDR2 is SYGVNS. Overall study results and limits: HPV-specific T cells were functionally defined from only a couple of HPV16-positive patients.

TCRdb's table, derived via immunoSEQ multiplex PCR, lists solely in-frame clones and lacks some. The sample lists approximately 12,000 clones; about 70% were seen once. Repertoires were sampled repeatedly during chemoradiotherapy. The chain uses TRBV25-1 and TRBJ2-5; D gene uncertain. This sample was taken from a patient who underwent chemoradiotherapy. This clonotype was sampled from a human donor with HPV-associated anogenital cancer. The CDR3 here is CASRGRAETQYF. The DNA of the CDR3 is TGTGCCAGCAGAGGTAGGGCAGAGACCCAGTACTTC.